The rows below give T cell receptor beta chains drawn from one sample of a study of cytomegalovirus exposure and HLA in healthy donors. Profiling relied on immunoSEQ multiplex PCR, and the TCRdb table lists in-frame clones only, not all of them. This listing includes about 140,000 clones. Sequencing was performed on PBMCs. The origin of the receptors is a middle-aged man in good health and CMV-seronegative. CDR3s include the opening cysteine and the closing phenylalanine or tryptophan. A D gene is named only where the DNA matches it firmly.

J gene	D gene	V gene	CDR3 protein	CDR3 DNA
TRBJ1-1	-	TRBV29-1	CSVAEGGIEAFF	TGCAGCGTTGCTGAGGGGGGGATAGAAGCTTTCTTT
TRBJ1-1	-	TRBV21-1	CASSKWSGGQNTEAFF	TGTGCCAGCAGCAAATGGTCAGGGGGCCAGAACACTGAAGCTTTCTTT
TRBJ2-6	-	TRBV9	CASRLNSKGGSGANVLTF	TGTGCCAGCAGATTAAATTCAAAAGGGGGCTCTGGGGCCAACGTCCTGACTTTC
TRBJ2-7	TRBD1	TRBV14	CASSHSTAGGYEQYF	TGTGCCAGCAGCCACTCCACGGCAGGGGGCTACGAGCAGTACTTC
TRBJ2-5	-	TRBV7-3	CASSLGTNQETQYF	TGTGCCAGCAGCTTAGGCACTAACCAAGAGACCCAGTACTTC
TRBJ2-3	-	TRBV5-6	CASRRALETQYF	TGTGCCAGCAGGAGGGCACTCGAAACGCAGTATTTT
TRBJ2-3	TRBD2	TRBV7-2	CASSLGLAGGQGTQYF	TGTGCCAGCAGCTTAGGACTAGCGGGGGGGCAGGGTACGCAGTATTTT
TRBJ2-3	TRBD1	TRBV2	CASSLAGQGLTDTQYF	TGTGCCAGCAGTCTGGCGGGACAGGGGCTCACAGATACGCAGTATTTT
TRBJ1-2	TRBD1	TRBV7-9	CASSSPNRQGVYGYTF	TGTGCCAGCAGCTCACCGAACCGACAGGGAGTCTATGGCTACACCTTC
TRBJ2-2	TRBD1	TRBV10-3	CAISDRRGRTGDTGELFF	TGTGCCATCAGTGATAGACGGGGCAGGACAGGGGACACCGGGGAGCTGTTTTTT
TRBJ2-3	TRBD2	TRBV19	CASLSAGDKDTQYF	TGTGCCAGCCTCTCAGCGGGGGACAAAGATACGCAGTATTTT
TRBJ2-5	TRBD1	TRBV5-1	CASSLEPGTATGETQYF	TGCGCCAGCAGCTTGGAACCCGGGACAGCCACAGGGGAGACCCAGTACTTC
TRBJ1-2	-	TRBV18	CASSPRAGDGYTF	TGTGCCAGCTCACCACGGGCGGGGGATGGCTACACCTTC
TRBJ1-2	TRBD1	TRBV4-1	CASSANRQGAPYGYTF	TGCGCCAGCAGCGCTAACCGACAGGGGGCTCCCTATGGCTACACCTTC
TRBJ2-1	-	TRBV4-2	CASSQEGGVSYNEQFF	TGTGCCAGCAGCCAAGAAGGCGGGGTTTCCTACAATGAGCAGTTCTTC
TRBJ2-7	-	TRBV4-1	CASSQDLGGAFREQYF	TGCGCCAGCAGCCAAGATCTTGGGGGCGCGTTTCGTGAGCAGTACTTC
TRBJ1-5	-	TRBV28	CASSLSPPQGLQHSNQPQHF	TGTGCCAGCAGTTTATCCCCCCCACAGGGTCTACAACATAGCAATCAGCCCCAGCATTTT
TRBJ1-1	-	TRBV7-2	CASSLGVGLMNTEAFF	TGTGCCAGCAGCTTAGGGGTGGGCCTTATGAACACTGAAGCTTTCTTT
TRBJ2-3	-	TRBV4-2	CASSQGFSGVSTDTQYF	TGTGCCAGCAGCCAAGGGTTTAGCGGCGTAAGCACAGATACGCAGTATTTT
TRBJ1-5	TRBD1	TRBV7-6	CASSLGTGMNNQPQHF	TGTGCCAGCAGCTTAGGGACAGGGATGAACAATCAGCCCCAGCATTTT
TRBJ2-3	-	TRBV10-2	CASTDGGANTDTQYF	TGCGCCAGCACCGACGGGGGAGCCAACACAGATACGCAGTATTTT
TRBJ2-2	-	TRBV2	CASRRNTGELFF	TGTGCCAGCAGGAGGAACACCGGGGAGCTGTTTTTT
TRBJ1-2	-	TRBV29-1	CSVRDSTNYGYTF	TGCAGCGTGCGGGACTCTACGAACTATGGCTACACCTTC
TRBJ1-1	TRBD1	TRBV10-3	CAISESGQFNTEAFF	TGTGCCATCAGTGAATCGGGACAGTTCAACACTGAAGCTTTCTTT
TRBJ1-3	-	TRBV11-3	CASSLGTSGNTIYF	TGTGCCAGCAGCTTAGGAACATCTGGAAACACCATATATTTT
TRBJ1-1	-	TRBV27	CASSLMGLNTEAFF	TGTGCCAGCAGTTTGATGGGGCTGAACACTGAAGCTTTCTTT
TRBJ1-2	-	TRBV6-6	CASSYSENYGYTF	TGTGCCAGCAGTTACTCAGAGAACTATGGCTACACCTTC
TRBJ2-1	-	TRBV4-3	CASSQGRANEQFF	TGCGCCAGCAGCCAAGGCAGGGCCAATGAGCAGTTCTTC
TRBJ1-1	TRBD1	TRBV19	CASRDRGLTEAFF	TGTGCCAGTAGGGACAGGGGACTCACTGAAGCTTTCTTT
TRBJ1-3	-	TRBV11-2	CASSLDTSGNTIYF	TGTGCCAGCAGCCTGGACACCTCTGGAAACACCATATATTTT
TRBJ1-3	-	TRBV7-8	CASSLGGQNTIYF	TGTGCCAGCAGCTTAGGAGGGCAGAACACCATATATTTT
TRBJ1-5	-	TRBV7-2	CASSVEGPQHF	TGTGCCAGCAGCGTGGAGGGGCCCCAGCATTTT
TRBJ1-1	TRBD1	TRBV13	CASNVRQGGFGSEAFF	TGTGCCAGCAACGTCCGACAGGGCGGGTTTGGTTCTGAAGCTTTCTTT
TRBJ2-7	-	TRBV20-1	CSARDWDEQYF	TGCAGTGCCCGGGACTGGGACGAGCAGTACTTC
TRBJ2-7	-	TRBV5-1	CASSLDRYEQYF	TGCGCCAGCAGCTTGGACAGGTACGAGCAGTACTTC
TRBJ1-2	TRBD1	TRBV27	CASSRAGTGDFYGYTF	TGTGCCAGCAGTCGGGCGGGGACAGGGGATTTCTATGGCTACACCTTC
TRBJ1-5	-	TRBV7-9	CASSLARTGSNQPQHF	TGTGCCAGCAGCTTAGCTCGAACGGGGAGCAATCAGCCCCAGCATTTT
TRBJ2-5	TRBD2	TRBV13	CASSAWGTSGEQETQYF	TGTGCCAGCAGCGCCTGGGGGACTAGCGGGGAACAAGAGACCCAGTACTTC
TRBJ2-5	-	TRBV10-3	CAIRDGSPAETQYF	TGTGCCATCAGGGATGGGAGCCCAGCGGAGACCCAGTACTTC
TRBJ1-4	-	TRBV11-2	CASSLGRAEKLFF	TGTGCCAGCAGCTTAGGGAGGGCCGAAAAACTGTTTTTT
TRBJ1-4	-	TRBV4-1	CASSQDRSNEKLFF	TGCGCCAGCAGCCAAGATAGATCTAATGAAAAACTGTTTTTT
TRBJ1-5	TRBD1	TRBV7-9	CASSFGGDSFSNQPQHF	TGTGCCAGCAGCTTCGGCGGGGACAGTTTTAGCAATCAGCCCCAGCATTTT
TRBJ1-2	TRBD1	TRBV5-1	CASSPNRGQYGYTF	TGCGCCAGCAGCCCAAACAGGGGGCAATACGGCTACACCTTC
TRBJ2-7	TRBD1	TRBV7-2	CASTPTGIYEQYF	TGTGCCAGCACCCCGACAGGGATATACGAGCAGTACTTC
TRBJ1-2	TRBD1	TRBV4-3	CASSQVAGGNYGYTF	TGCGCCAGCAGCCAAGTGGCAGGGGGCAACTATGGCTACACCTTC
TRBJ2-1	TRBD2	TRBV7-3	CASSLIAGGGYNEQFF	TGTGCCAGCAGCTTAATAGCGGGGGGGGGCTACAATGAGCAGTTCTTC
TRBJ2-5	TRBD2	TRBV2	CASKVRLAKDETQYF	TGTGCCAGCAAGGTACGACTAGCGAAGGATGAGACCCAGTACTTC
TRBJ1-2	TRBD1	TRBV5-1	CASSLRDRGNYGYTF	TGCGCCAGCAGCTTAAGGGACAGGGGTAACTATGGCTACACCTTC
TRBJ2-7	-	TRBV7-9	CASSLRAGINSYEQYF	TGTGCCAGCAGCTTAAGGGCAGGGATAAATTCCTACGAGCAGTACTTC
TRBJ1-2	-	TRBV2	CASSEGGPSRQVYGYTF	TGTGCCAGCAGTGAAGGTGGTCCCTCCAGACAGGTCTATGGCTACACCTTC
TRBJ1-2	-	TRBV19	CASSPLSNYGYTF	TGTGCCAGTTCCCCCTTATCTAACTATGGCTACACCTTC
TRBJ2-7	TRBD1	TRBV5-1	CASSLGNRGLYEQYF	TGCGCCAGCAGCTTGGGGAACAGGGGCCTTTACGAGCAGTACTTC
TRBJ2-2	-	TRBV7-6	CASSPLFGARSTGELFF	TGTGCCAGCAGCCCTCTATTTGGGGCGCGATCCACCGGGGAGCTGTTTTTT
TRBJ2-7	-	TRBV4-1	CASSQMENSYEQYF	TGCGCCAGCAGCCAAATGGAGAATTCCTACGAGCAGTACTTC
TRBJ2-7	-	TRBV27	CASSLSRPRDEQYF	TGTGCCAGCAGTTTATCGCGGCCCCGGGACGAGCAGTACTTC